These 3 T cell receptor beta chains came from one sample sequenced in a study of Ad26.COV2.S vaccination and SARS-CoV-2 variants. Data came from immunoSEQ multiplex PCR; TCRdb stores just in-frame clones and leaves some out. This table has some 640,000 clones, about 90% appearing once. Regarding treatment: approximately 18 received Ad26.COV2.S at low or high dose, single or two shots; 5 received placebo; per-sample allocation not given. Day 63 after the first injection of vaccine or placebo was the sampling time. The starting material was peripheral blood, obtained in a trial of Ad26.COV2.S vaccine versus placebo. All receptors come from a person aged 18 to 65 who received the Ad26.COV2.S COVID-19 vaccine or a placebo.

This clone was counted a few times. The gene calls are TRBV5-8 and TRBJ2-1; D is ambiguous. The CDR3 contains 14 residues. Trimming left V 0 bases short and J 0 bases short, with 4 bases between. The germline CDR1 and CDR2 sequences are SGHTS and YDEGEE. CDR3 coding DNA: TGTGCCAGCAGCTTGGTGCCCTCCTACAATGAGCAGTTCTTC. It yields the protein CASSLVPSYNEQFF.

This sequence joins TRBV13 and TRBJ1-3; D not resolved. The CDR3 has 15 residues. The germline CDR1 and CDR2 sequences are PRHDT and FYEKMQ (reference sequence). V lost 5 bases to trimming and J lost 0 bases, with 11 bases between them. The CDR3: CASSPLGGSGNTIYF. The DNA of the CDR3 is TGTGCCAGCAGCCCCCTCGGAGGCTCTGGAAACACCATATATTTT.

The CDR3 bases are TGCGCCAGCAGCTTCGGACAGGAAGCTTTCTTT. The encoded protein is CASSFGQEAFF. This chain joins TRBV5-1 and TRBJ1-1; weak D call: TRBD1 (6 bases). The CDR3 sequence is 11 residues long. CDR1 and CDR2 from the germline V gene are SGHRS and YFSETQ. The V gene lost 2 bases and the J gene lost 8 bases, with 7 bases spanning the gap.